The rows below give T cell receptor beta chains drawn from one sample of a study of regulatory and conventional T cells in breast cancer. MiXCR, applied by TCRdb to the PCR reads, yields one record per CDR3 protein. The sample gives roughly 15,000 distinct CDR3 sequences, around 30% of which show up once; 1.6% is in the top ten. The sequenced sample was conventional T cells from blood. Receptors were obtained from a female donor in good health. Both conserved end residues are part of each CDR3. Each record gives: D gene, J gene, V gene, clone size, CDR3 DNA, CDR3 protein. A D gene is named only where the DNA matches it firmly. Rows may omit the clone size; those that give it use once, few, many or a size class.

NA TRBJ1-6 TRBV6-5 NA TGCGCCAGCAGGATCGGGGGGACGGGATCACCCCTCCACTTT CASRIGGTGSPLHF
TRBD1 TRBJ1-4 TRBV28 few TGTGCCAGCAGAATAGGAGGGACAGGCAGCACAACTAATGAAAAACTGTTTTTT CASRIGGTGSTTNEKLFF
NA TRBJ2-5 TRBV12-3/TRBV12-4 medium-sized TGTGCCAGCGCCGGGGAATTGGGGGGACCGCAAGAGACCCAGTACTTC CASAGELGGPQETQYF
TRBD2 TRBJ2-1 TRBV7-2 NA TGTGCCAGCAGACCCTCGAGCGGGGGGTCCTACAATGAGCAGTTCTTC CASRPSSGGSYNEQFF
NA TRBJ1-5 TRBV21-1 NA TGTACCAGCAGCAAAGATAATATAGCAGGGGGCAATCAGCCCCAGCATTTT CTSSKDNIAGGNQPQHF
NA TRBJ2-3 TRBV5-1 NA TGCGCCAGCAGTGTGGGTGGGGCGCTCACAGATACGCAGTATTTT CASSVGGALTDTQYF
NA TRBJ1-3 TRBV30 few TGTGCCTGGAATAGCGGAAACACCATATATTTT CAWNSGNTIYF
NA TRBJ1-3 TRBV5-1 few TGCGCCAGCAGCCGAGATACACAGTCTGGAAACACCATATATTTT CASSRDTQSGNTIYF
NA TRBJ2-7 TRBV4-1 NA TGCGCCAGCAGCTCAAGGGTAGGGGACGAGCAGTACTTC CASSSRVGDEQYF
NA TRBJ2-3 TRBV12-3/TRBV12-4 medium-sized TGTGCCAGCAGTTTAGGGTTGGATACGCAGTATTTT CASSLGLDTQYF
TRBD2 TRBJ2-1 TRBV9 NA TGTGCCAGCAGCGTCGGGCCTGGACTAGCGGGAGCTGAACGGTTCTTC CASSVGPGLAGAERFF
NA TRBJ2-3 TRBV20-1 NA TGCAGTGCTAGGGGGACGGGGTCTAGCACAGATACGCAGTATTTT CSARGTGSSTDTQYF
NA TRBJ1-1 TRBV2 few TGTGCCAGCAGTGAATCTTTATCGGCCCGAGCTTTCTTT CASSESLSARAFF
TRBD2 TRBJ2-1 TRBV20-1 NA TGCAGTGCTACGGGACTAGCGGGAGGGCTAGGAAATGAGCAGTTCTTC CSATGLAGGLGNEQFF
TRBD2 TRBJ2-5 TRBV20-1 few TGCAGTGCTAGAGCGGGGGGAGAGACCCAGTACTTC CSARAGGETQYF
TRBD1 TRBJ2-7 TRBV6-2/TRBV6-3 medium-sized TGTGCCAGCGGCGACTCCGGGACAGGGGCCTACGAGCAGTACTTC CASGDSGTGAYEQYF
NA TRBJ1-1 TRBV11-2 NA TGTGCCAGCTGCTTTGGGGTTGGGACACATACTGAAGCTTTCTTT CASCFGVGTHTEAFF
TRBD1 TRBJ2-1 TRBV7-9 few TGTGCCAGCAGCACGGACAGGGGGTACTACAATGAGCAGTTCTTC CASSTDRGYYNEQFF
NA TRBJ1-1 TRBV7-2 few TGTGCCAGCAGCGCCGACAGGAACACTGAAGCTTTCTTT CASSADRNTEAFF
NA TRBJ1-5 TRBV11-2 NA TGCGCCAGCAGCCAAGATCTCGGGGGTAGGGGTAATCAGCCCCAGCATTTT CASSQDLGGRGNQPQHF
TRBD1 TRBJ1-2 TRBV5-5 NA TGTGCCAGCAGCTCCGGGACAGGGGGCTATGGCTACACCTTC CASSSGTGGYGYTF
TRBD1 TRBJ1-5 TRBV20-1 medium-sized TGCAGTGCTAGAGGGACAGGGGTCTGGCAGCCCCAGCATTTT CSARGTGVWQPQHF
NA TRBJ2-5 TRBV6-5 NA TGTGCCAGCAGTTACCCTATGGGGGGAAAAGAGACCCAGTACTTC CASSYPMGGKETQYF
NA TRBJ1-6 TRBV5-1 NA TGCGCCAGCAGCTTGGTTGAAGACAATTCACCCCTCCACTTT CASSLVEDNSPLHF
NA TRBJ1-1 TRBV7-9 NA TGTGCCAGCAGGCTCTCGGGGGGGGGTTCGAACACTGAAGCTTTCTTT CASRLSGGGSNTEAFF
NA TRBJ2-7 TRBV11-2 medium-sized TGTGCCAGCAGCCCAGGCGGTGCTGAACAGTACTTC CASSPGGAEQYF
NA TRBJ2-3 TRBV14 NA TGTGCCAGCAGCCCCCTCTTCGACAGTGGACCGGCCCCAGATACGCAGTATTTT CASSPLFDSGPAPDTQYF
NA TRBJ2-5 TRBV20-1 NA TGCAGTGCCGGAGTGGACAGCCTGGGAGAGACCCAGTACTTC CSAGVDSLGETQYF
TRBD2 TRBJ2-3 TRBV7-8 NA TGTGCCAGCAGACCGACTAGCGGGAGTGATACGCAGTATTTT CASRPTSGSDTQYF
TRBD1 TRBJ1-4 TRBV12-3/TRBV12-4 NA TGTGCCAGTTGGACAGGGTATGAAAAACTGTTTTTT CASWTGYEKLFF
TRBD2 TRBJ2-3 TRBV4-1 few TGCGCCAGCAGCCGAGAGCGGGGGGTCCCTAGCACAGATACGCAGTATTTT CASSRERGVPSTDTQYF
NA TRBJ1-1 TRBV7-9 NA TGTGCCAGCAGCTTAGGATTCAACTATGAAGCTTTCTTT CASSLGFNYEAFF
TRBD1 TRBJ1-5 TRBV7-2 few TGTGCCAGCAGCCCACAGGGGGCAGGGCAGCCCCAGCATTTT CASSPQGAGQPQHF
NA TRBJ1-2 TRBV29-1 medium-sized TGCAGCGTTGAAGGGCAGGGGCGGGGTTCCTCGCCCTATGGCTACACCTTC CSVEGQGRGSSPYGYTF
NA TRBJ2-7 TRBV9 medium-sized TGTGCCAGCAGCGTAGCCGGGACCTCCTACGAGCAGTACTTC CASSVAGTSYEQYF
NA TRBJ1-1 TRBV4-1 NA TGCGCCAAAACTGCGGACATTGAAGCTTTCTTT CAKTADIEAFF
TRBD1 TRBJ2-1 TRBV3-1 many TGTGCCAGCAGGCCAGAGTCAGGGGGCGGGAATGAGCAGTTCTTC CASRPESGGGNEQFF
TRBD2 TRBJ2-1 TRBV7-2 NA TGTGCCAGCAGCTGGGGGGGGAGCTCCTACAATGAGCAGTTCTTC CASSWGGSSYNEQFF
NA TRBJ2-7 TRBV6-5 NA TGTGCCAGCAGGCCTACTAGAGCCATCTACGAGCAGTACTTC CASRPTRAIYEQYF
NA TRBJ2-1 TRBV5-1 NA TGCGCCAGCAGCCTAACTTCCGGGACACTGCTCTACAATGAGCAGTTCTTC CASSLTSGTLLYNEQFF
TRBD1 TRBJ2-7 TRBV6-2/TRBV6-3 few TGTGCCAGCAGTCTACCGGGACAGGGGACCTACGAGCAGTACTTC CASSLPGQGTYEQYF
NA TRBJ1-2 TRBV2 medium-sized TGTGCCAGCAGTGAACTGGCTAACTATGGCTACACCTTC CASSELANYGYTF
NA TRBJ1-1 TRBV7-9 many TGTGCCGCCCACCGAGGGGGCACTGAAGCTTTCTTT CAAHRGGTEAFF
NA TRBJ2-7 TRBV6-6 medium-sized TGTGCCAGCAGTCGTACAGGGAACTACGAGCAGTACTTC CASSRTGNYEQYF
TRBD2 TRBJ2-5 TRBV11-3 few TGTGCCAGCAGCTTAGACGGGGGGAGCACAGAGACCCAGTACTTC CASSLDGGSTETQYF
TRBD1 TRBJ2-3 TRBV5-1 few TGCGCCAGCAACTATCCGGCCCGGGACAGGGACACAGATACGCAGTATTTT CASNYPARDRDTDTQYF
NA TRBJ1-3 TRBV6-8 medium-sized TGTGCCAGCAGTCCGAGCTCTTTCGGGAAGGGAAACACCATATATTTT CASSPSSFGKGNTIYF
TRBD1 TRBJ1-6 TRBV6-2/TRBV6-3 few TGTGCCAGCAGCCGGGACAGGGGGATTTCACCCCTCCACTTT CASSRDRGISPLHF
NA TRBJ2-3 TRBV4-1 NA TGCGCCAGCAGCCACGGGCGACAGGTGGGGTCTCGGGATACGCAGTATTTT CASSHGRQVGSRDTQYF